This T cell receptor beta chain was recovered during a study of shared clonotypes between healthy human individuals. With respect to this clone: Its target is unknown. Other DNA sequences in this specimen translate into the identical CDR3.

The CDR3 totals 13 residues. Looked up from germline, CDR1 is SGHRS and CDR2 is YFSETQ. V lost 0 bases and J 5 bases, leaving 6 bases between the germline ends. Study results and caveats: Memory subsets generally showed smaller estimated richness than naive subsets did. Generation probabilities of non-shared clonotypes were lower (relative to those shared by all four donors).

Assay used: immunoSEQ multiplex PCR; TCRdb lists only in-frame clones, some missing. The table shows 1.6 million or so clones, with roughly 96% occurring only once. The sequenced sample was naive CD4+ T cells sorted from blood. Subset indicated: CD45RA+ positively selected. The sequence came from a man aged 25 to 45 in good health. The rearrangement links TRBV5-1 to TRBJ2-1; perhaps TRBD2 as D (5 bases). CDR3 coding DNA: TGCGCCAGCAGCTTGGTCGGGGACAATGAGCAGTTCTTC. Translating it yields CASSLVGDNEQFF.